This TCR beta chain was profiled in a study of blood T cells in healthy people across ages. On the study more broadly: For every two T cells, template switching captured about one barcoded beta molecule.

Primers used in a second PCR of about 6 to 11 cycles were a sample-barcoded 5' primer and a J-beta primer mix. Every cDNA was tagged by a template-switch adaptor with 12 random nucleotides. TCRdb fed the 5' RACE reads into MiXCR, producing one record per CDR3 protein. The sample records over 1,500,000 distinct CDR3 sequences, approximately 50% being singletons. Donors gave about 9.3 milliliters of peripheral blood apiece. CDR1 is SQVTM, CDR2 ANQGSEA, per germline. The CDR3 runs 14 residues. V trimming: 5 bases; J trimming: 5 bases; junction bases outside the gene matches: 11. The sample consisted of blood. This chain links TRBV29-1 with TRBJ2-5, with 7 bases that match TRBD1. The sequence was obtained from a woman in her thirties or forties in good health. The CDR3 sequence is CSVSGTVVRETQYF. In DNA, the CDR3 is TGCAGCGTTTCCGGGACAGTAGTCCGGGAGACCCAGTACTTC.